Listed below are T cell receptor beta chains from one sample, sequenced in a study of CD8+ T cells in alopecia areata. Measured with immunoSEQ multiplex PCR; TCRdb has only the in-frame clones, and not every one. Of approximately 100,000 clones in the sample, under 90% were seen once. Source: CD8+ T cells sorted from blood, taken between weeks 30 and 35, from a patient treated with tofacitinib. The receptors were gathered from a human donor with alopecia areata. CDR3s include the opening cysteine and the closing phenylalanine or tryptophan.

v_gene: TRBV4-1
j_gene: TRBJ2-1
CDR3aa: CASSQLAGVYNEQFF

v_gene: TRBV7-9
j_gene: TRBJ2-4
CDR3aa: CASSLEGGLAKNIQYF

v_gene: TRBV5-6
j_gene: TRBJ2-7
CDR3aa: CASSLLTPTYEQYF

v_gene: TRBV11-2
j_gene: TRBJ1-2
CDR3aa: CASSLWSILDGYTF

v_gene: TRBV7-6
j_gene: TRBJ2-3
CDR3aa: CASGPLAEGTDTQYF

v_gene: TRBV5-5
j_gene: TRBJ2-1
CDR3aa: CASTVTGDRGGNEQFF

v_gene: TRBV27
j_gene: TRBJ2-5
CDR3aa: CASSQGQETQYF

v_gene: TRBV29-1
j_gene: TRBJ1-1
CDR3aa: CSEMGQGRTEAFF

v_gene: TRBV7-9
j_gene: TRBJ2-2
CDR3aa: CASSLAGTSNTGELFF

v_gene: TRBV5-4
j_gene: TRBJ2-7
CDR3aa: CASSSGTSVFEQYF

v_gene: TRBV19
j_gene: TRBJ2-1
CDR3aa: CASSMDRGRINEQFF

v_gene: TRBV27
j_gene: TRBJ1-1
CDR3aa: CASRAGPRTEAFF

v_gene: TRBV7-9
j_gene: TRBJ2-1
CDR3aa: CASSSTSQNSYNEQFF

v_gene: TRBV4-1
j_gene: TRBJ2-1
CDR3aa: CASSQLGTSGTGEQFF

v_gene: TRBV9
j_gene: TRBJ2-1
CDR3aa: CASSLGVMEQFF

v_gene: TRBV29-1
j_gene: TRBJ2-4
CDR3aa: CSVEAPDSSLAKNIQYF

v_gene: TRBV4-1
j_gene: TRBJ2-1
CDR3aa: CASSQRRQAYNEQFF

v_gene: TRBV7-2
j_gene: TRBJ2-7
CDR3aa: CASSQNSISSYEQYF

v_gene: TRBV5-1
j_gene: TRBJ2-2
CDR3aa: CASNKGENTGELFF

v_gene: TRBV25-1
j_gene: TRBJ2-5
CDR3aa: CASRKQEGTPQETQYF

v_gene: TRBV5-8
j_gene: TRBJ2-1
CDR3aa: CASSLYYNEQFF

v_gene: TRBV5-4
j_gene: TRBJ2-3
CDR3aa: CASSLVLAGDGTDTQYF

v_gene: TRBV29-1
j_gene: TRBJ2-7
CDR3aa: CSVVIDRSYEQYF

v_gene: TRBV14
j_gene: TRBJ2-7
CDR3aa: CASSQGERGGGRYEQYF

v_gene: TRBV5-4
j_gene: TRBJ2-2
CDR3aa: CASSPVQGETGELFF

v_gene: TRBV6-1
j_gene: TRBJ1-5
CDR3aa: CASSEGGGNQPQHF

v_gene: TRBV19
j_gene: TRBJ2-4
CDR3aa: CASYDHKENIQYF

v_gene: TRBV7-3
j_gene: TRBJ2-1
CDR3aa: CASSLTGEMGDNEQFF

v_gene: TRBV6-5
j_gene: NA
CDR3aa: CASSPHRDSFYEQYF

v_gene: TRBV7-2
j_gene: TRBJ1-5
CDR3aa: CASSGGTGDGLQPQHF

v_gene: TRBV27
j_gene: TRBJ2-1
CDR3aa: CASSLIARAYNEQFF

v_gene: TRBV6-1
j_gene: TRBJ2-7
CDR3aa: CASSAPVMGSTEQYF

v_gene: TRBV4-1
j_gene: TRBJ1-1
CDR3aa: CASSQDKSIGTEAFF

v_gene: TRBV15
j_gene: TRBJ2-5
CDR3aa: CATSRETRLETQYF

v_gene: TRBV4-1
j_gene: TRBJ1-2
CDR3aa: CASSQDLQGVYGYTF

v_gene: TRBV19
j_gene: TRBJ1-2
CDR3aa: CASSIDVTANYGYTF

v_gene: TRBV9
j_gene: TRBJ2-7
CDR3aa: CASSVGGSYEQYF

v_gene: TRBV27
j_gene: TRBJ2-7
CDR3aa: CASSFRGGASYEQYF

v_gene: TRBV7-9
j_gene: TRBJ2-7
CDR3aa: CASSPPGRVSYEQYF

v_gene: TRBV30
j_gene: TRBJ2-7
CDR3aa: CAWSSGSPYEQYF

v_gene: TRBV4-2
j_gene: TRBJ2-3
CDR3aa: CASSPPLAGDTQYF

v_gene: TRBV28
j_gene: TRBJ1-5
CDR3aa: CASSTVPNSNQPQHF

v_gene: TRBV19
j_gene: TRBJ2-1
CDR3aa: CASSTRTGSNANEQFF

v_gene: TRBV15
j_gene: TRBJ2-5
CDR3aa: CATSRDWDLETQYF

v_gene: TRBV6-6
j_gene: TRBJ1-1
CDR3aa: CASSFRQVNTEAFF

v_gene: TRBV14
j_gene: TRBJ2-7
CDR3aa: CASSQVPTSSYEQYF

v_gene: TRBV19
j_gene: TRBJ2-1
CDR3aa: CASSTRLLAGGLDEQFF

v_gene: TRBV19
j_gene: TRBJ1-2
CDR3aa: CASIPPDRLYGYTF

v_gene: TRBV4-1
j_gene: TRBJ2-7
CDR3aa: CASSLIGGTESYEQYF

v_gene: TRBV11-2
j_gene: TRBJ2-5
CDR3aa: CASSLVFPREGEETQYF

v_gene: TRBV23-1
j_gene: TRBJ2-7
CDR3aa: CASSQSVRAIYEQYF

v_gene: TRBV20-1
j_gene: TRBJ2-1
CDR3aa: CSAYNEQFF

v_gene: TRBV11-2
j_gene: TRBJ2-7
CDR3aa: CASSPWIYEQYF

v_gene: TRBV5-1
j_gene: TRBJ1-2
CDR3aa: CASSSKAAGGGYTF

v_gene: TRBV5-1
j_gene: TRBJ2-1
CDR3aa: CASSEGLAGGHEQFF

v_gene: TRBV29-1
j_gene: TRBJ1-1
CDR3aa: CSVRGTEAFF

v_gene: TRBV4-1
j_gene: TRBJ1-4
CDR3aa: CASSQDPLEATNEKLFF

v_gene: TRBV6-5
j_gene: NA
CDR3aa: CASSYFGTESYEQYF